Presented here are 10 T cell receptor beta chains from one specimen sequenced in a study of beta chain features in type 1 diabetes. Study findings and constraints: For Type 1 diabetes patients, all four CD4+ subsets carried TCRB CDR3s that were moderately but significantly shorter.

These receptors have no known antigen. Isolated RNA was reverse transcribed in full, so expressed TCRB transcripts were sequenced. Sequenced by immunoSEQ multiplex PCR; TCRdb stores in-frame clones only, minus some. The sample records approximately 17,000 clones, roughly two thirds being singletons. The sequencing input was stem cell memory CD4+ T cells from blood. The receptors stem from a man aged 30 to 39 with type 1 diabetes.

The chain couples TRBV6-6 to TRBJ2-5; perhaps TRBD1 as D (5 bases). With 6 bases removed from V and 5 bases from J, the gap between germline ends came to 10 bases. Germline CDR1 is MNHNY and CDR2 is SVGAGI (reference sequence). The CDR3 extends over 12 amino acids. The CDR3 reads CASSQGSETQYF. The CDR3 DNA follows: TGTGCCAGCAGCCAGGGTTCGGAGACCCAGTACTTC.

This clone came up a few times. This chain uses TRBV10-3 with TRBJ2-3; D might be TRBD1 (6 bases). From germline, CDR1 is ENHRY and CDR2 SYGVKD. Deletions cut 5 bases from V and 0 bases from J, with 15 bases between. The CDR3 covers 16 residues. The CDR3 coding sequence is TGTGCCATCAGTCCAGGGGCTAGCACTAGCACAGATACGCAGTATTTT. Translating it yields CAISPGASTSTDTQYF.

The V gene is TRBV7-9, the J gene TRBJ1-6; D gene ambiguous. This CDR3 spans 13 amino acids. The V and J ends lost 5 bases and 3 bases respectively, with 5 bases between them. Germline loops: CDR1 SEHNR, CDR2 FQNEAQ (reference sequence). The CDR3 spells CASSPDYNSPLHF. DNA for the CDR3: TGTGCCAGCAGCCCAGACTATAATTCACCCCTCCACTTT.

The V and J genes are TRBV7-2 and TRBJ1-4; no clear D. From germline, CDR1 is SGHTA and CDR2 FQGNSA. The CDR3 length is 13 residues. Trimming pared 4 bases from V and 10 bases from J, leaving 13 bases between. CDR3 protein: CASSSLGAGKLFF. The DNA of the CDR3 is TGTGCCAGCAGCTCCCTGGGCGCCGGAAAACTGTTTTTT.

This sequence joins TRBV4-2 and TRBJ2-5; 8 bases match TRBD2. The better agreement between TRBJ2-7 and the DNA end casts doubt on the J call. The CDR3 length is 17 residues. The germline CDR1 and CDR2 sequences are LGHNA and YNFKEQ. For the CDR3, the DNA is TGTGCCAGCAGCCAACGGGACGAGCGGGGGCCGACGTACGAGCAGTACTTC. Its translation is CASSQRDERGPTYEQYF.

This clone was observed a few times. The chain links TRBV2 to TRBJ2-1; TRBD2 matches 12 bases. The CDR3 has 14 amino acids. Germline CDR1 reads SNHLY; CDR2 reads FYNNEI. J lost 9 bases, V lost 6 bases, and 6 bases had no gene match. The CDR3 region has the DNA TGTGCCAGCAGGGGAACTAGCGGGGGGTTTGAGCAGTTCTTC. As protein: CASRGTSGGFEQFF.

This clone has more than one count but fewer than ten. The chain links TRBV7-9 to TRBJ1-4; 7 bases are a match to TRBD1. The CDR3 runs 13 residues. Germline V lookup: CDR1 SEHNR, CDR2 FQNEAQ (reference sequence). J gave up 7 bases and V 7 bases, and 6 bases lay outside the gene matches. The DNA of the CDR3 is TGTGCCAGCATCGACAGGGCCGCTGAAAAACTGTTTTTT. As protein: CASIDRAAEKLFF.

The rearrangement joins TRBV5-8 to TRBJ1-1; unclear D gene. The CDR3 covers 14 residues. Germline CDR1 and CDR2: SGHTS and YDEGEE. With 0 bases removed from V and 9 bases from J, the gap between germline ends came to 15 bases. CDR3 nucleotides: TGTGCCAGCAGCTTGGAACCAATCCTAAAAAAAGCTTTCTTT. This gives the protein CASSLEPILKKAFF.

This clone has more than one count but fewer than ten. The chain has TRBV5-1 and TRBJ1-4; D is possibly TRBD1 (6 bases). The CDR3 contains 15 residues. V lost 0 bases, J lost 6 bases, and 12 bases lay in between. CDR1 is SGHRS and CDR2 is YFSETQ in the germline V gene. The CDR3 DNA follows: TGCGCCAGCAGCTTGGATGGGGGCTGGGATGAAAAACTGTTTTTT. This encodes CASSLDGGWDEKLFF.

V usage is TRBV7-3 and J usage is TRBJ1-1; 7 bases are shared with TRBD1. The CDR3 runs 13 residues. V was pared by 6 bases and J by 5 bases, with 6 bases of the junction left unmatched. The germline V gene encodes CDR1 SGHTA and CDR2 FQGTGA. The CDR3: CASSDSGGTEAFF. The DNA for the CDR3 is TGTGCCAGCAGTGATTCAGGGGGAACTGAAGCTTTCTTT.